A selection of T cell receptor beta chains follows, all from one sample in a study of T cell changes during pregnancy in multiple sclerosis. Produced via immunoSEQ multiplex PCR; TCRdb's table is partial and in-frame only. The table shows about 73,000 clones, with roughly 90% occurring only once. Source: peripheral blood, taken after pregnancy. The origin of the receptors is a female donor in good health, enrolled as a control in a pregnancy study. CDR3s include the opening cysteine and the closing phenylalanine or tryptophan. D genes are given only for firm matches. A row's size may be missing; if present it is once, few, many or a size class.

cdr3_aa: CASSPPGDGTEAFF
cdr3_nt: TGTGCCAGCAGCCCGCCGGGGGATGGCACTGAAGCTTTCTTT
j_call: TRBJ1-1
v_call: TRBV14
d_call: NA
clone_size: NA

cdr3_aa: CASSMETPGQGPLVLLNTEAFF
cdr3_nt: TGTGCCAGTAGTATGGAAACTCCGGGACAGGGGCCCCTGGTGCTTCTGAACACTGAAGCTTTCTTT
j_call: TRBJ1-1
v_call: TRBV19
d_call: TRBD1
clone_size: NA

cdr3_aa: CASSPQYSNQPQHF
cdr3_nt: TGTGCCAGCAGCCCGCAGTATAGCAATCAGCCCCAGCATTTT
j_call: TRBJ1-5
v_call: TRBV27
d_call: NA
clone_size: NA

cdr3_aa: CASSPFGQGGHEQYF
cdr3_nt: TGTGCCAGCAGCCCGTTCGGACAGGGGGGTCACGAGCAGTACTTC
j_call: TRBJ2-7
v_call: TRBV13
d_call: TRBD1
clone_size: NA

cdr3_aa: CASSSSPLAGGNNEQFF
cdr3_nt: TGTGCCAGCAGCTCCTCCCCATTGGCGGGGGGCAACAATGAGCAGTTCTTC
j_call: TRBJ2-1
v_call: TRBV7-9
d_call: TRBD2
clone_size: NA

cdr3_aa: CASSLEAGGNQPQHF
cdr3_nt: TGTGCCAGCAGCTTGGAGGCAGGTGGGAATCAGCCCCAGCATTTT
j_call: TRBJ1-5
v_call: TRBV5-5
d_call: NA
clone_size: NA

cdr3_aa: CASSEGGLRRNIQYF
cdr3_nt: TGTGCCAGCAGTGAAGGAGGGCTGAGGAGAAACATTCAGTACTTC
j_call: TRBJ2-4
v_call: TRBV6-1
d_call: NA
clone_size: NA

cdr3_aa: CASSPRTGAPYEQYF
cdr3_nt: TGTGCCAGCAGCCCGCGGACAGGGGCCCCCTACGAGCAGTACTTC
j_call: TRBJ2-7
v_call: TRBV7-9
d_call: TRBD1
clone_size: NA

cdr3_aa: CASSLAGRETYEQYF
cdr3_nt: TGTGCCAGCAGTTTAGCGGGGAGAGAAACCTACGAGCAGTACTTC
j_call: TRBJ2-7
v_call: TRBV27
d_call: NA
clone_size: once

cdr3_aa: CAWSPGTSGVNNEQFF
cdr3_nt: TGTGCCTGGAGTCCCGGGACTAGCGGAGTGAACAATGAGCAGTTCTTC
j_call: TRBJ2-1
v_call: TRBV30
d_call: TRBD2
clone_size: NA

cdr3_aa: CASSYGQGDEKLFF
cdr3_nt: TGTGCCAGCAGTTATGGGCAGGGGGACGAAAAACTGTTTTTT
j_call: TRBJ1-4
v_call: TRBV6-6
d_call: TRBD1
clone_size: NA

cdr3_aa: CASSLDRSQPQHF
cdr3_nt: TGTGCCAGCAGCTTGGACAGATCGCAGCCCCAGCATTTT
j_call: TRBJ1-5
v_call: TRBV5-4
d_call: NA
clone_size: once

cdr3_aa: CASSSNLYGEQFF
cdr3_nt: TGTGCCAGCAGCTCAAACCTATATGGTGAGCAGTTCTTC
j_call: TRBJ2-1
v_call: TRBV7-2
d_call: NA
clone_size: NA

cdr3_aa: CASARDPGDEQYF
cdr3_nt: TGTGCCAGCGCGCGGGACCCTGGGGACGAGCAGTACTTC
j_call: TRBJ2-7
v_call: TRBV2
d_call: NA
clone_size: NA

cdr3_aa: CAWSGEIYNEQFF
cdr3_nt: TGTGCCTGGAGCGGGGAGATTTACAATGAGCAGTTCTTC
j_call: TRBJ2-1
v_call: TRBV30
d_call: NA
clone_size: NA

cdr3_aa: CASSQGQTTEAFF
cdr3_nt: TGTGCCAGCAGCCAGGGACAGACCACTGAAGCTTTCTTT
j_call: TRBJ1-1
v_call: TRBV6-5
d_call: TRBD1
clone_size: many

cdr3_aa: CASSDGTSGTDTQYF
cdr3_nt: TGTGCCAGCAGTGACGGGACTAGCGGCACAGATACGCAGTATTTT
j_call: TRBJ2-3
v_call: TRBV6-4
d_call: TRBD2
clone_size: NA

cdr3_aa: CASIIGSSLHF
cdr3_nt: TGTGCCAGCATCATCGGTTCATCCCTCCACTTT
j_call: TRBJ1-6
v_call: TRBV6-1
d_call: NA
clone_size: few

cdr3_aa: CASSGVGTGGYEQYF
cdr3_nt: TGTGCCAGCAGCGGGGTTGGGACAGGGGGCTACGAGCAGTACTTC
j_call: TRBJ2-7
v_call: TRBV5-5
d_call: TRBD1
clone_size: NA

cdr3_aa: CASGMRTGAGELFF
cdr3_nt: TGTGCTAGTGGCATGCGGACAGGGGCTGGGGAGCTGTTTTTT
j_call: TRBJ2-2
v_call: TRBV12-5
d_call: TRBD1
clone_size: NA

cdr3_aa: CASSLKGQGGKDQPQHF
cdr3_nt: TGTGCCAGCTCACTAAAGGGACAGGGAGGAAAAGATCAGCCCCAGCATTTT
j_call: TRBJ1-5
v_call: TRBV18
d_call: TRBD1
clone_size: NA

cdr3_aa: CASSWGLAEGNEQFF
cdr3_nt: TGTGCCAGCAGCTGGGGACTAGCGGAGGGGAATGAGCAGTTCTTC
j_call: TRBJ2-1
v_call: TRBV7-9
d_call: TRBD2
clone_size: NA

cdr3_aa: CASSPQGQSNYGYTF
cdr3_nt: TGCGCCAGCAGCCCTCAGGGACAGTCTAACTATGGCTACACCTTC
j_call: TRBJ1-2
v_call: TRBV5-1
d_call: TRBD1
clone_size: NA

cdr3_aa: CASSRRAGELFF
cdr3_nt: TGCGCCAGCAGTCGACGGGCCGGGGAGCTGTTTTTT
j_call: TRBJ2-2
v_call: TRBV10-2
d_call: NA
clone_size: NA

cdr3_aa: CASSLAGGQETQYF
cdr3_nt: TGTGCCAGCAGTTTAGCGGGAGGGCAAGAGACCCAGTACTTC
j_call: TRBJ2-5
v_call: TRBV2
d_call: TRBD2
clone_size: NA

cdr3_aa: CAGSLGNTIYF
cdr3_nt: TGTGCGGGGAGTCTGGGAAACACCATATATTTT
j_call: TRBJ1-3
v_call: TRBV19
d_call: NA
clone_size: NA

cdr3_aa: CASRTGIETQYF
cdr3_nt: TGTGCCAGCAGGACAGGGATCGAGACCCAGTACTTC
j_call: TRBJ2-5
v_call: TRBV6-6
d_call: TRBD1
clone_size: NA

cdr3_aa: CASSSFSGSGGEQYF
cdr3_nt: TGTGCCAGCAGCTCATTTAGCGGGAGTGGGGGGGAGCAGTACTTC
j_call: TRBJ2-7
v_call: TRBV7-2
d_call: TRBD2
clone_size: NA

cdr3_aa: CASSPGGTGAYEQYF
cdr3_nt: TGTGCCAGCAGCCCGGGGGGGACAGGGGCTTACGAGCAGTACTTC
j_call: TRBJ2-7
v_call: TRBV5-4
d_call: TRBD1
clone_size: NA

cdr3_aa: CASSPPGDRKVDEQFF
cdr3_nt: TGTGCCAGCTCACCACCGGGGGACAGGAAGGTTGATGAGCAGTTCTTC
j_call: TRBJ2-1
v_call: TRBV18
d_call: TRBD1
clone_size: NA

cdr3_aa: CASSQQDPLSDEQYF
cdr3_nt: TGCGCCAGCAGCCAACAGGACCCACTTAGTGACGAGCAGTACTTC
j_call: TRBJ2-7
v_call: TRBV5-1
d_call: NA
clone_size: NA

cdr3_aa: CASSLLWSSYNEQFF
cdr3_nt: TGTGCCAGCAGCCTACTGTGGAGCTCCTACAATGAGCAGTTCTTC
j_call: TRBJ2-1
v_call: TRBV7-2
d_call: NA
clone_size: NA

cdr3_aa: CAWTRGLAGVETQYF
cdr3_nt: TGTGCCTGGACCAGGGGACTAGCGGGAGTAGAGACCCAGTACTTC
j_call: TRBJ2-5
v_call: TRBV30
d_call: TRBD2
clone_size: once

cdr3_aa: CASSLSTGELFF
cdr3_nt: TGTGCCAGCAGCCTAAGCACCGGGGAGCTGTTTTTT
j_call: TRBJ2-2
v_call: TRBV7-9
d_call: NA
clone_size: few

cdr3_aa: CASSHPASGGYTF
cdr3_nt: TGCGCCAGCAGCCACCCCGCGAGCGGTGGCTACACCTTC
j_call: TRBJ1-2
v_call: TRBV4-3
d_call: NA
clone_size: NA